Given below is one T cell receptor beta chain in context. The data were obtained in a study of blood T cell repertoires in COVID-19. The protocol was immunoSEQ multiplex PCR, while the TCRdb copy is restricted to in-frame clones and leaves out a portion. The sample includes about 34,000 clones, 70% to 80% of them seen just once. CDR1 is SGDLS, CDR2 YYNGEE, per germline. V was clipped by 4 bases and J by 0 bases; unmatched bases: 7. The CDR3 runs to 16 residues. Input material: peripheral blood. The gene calls are TRBV9 and TRBJ2-3; TRBD1 agrees at 8 bases. This TCR was recovered from a human donor in a cohort sampled during active COVID-19. CDR3 DNA sequence: TGTGCCAGCAGCTACCAGGGGGCCGGTAGCACAGATACGCAGTATTTT. Its protein is CASSYQGAGSTDTQYF.